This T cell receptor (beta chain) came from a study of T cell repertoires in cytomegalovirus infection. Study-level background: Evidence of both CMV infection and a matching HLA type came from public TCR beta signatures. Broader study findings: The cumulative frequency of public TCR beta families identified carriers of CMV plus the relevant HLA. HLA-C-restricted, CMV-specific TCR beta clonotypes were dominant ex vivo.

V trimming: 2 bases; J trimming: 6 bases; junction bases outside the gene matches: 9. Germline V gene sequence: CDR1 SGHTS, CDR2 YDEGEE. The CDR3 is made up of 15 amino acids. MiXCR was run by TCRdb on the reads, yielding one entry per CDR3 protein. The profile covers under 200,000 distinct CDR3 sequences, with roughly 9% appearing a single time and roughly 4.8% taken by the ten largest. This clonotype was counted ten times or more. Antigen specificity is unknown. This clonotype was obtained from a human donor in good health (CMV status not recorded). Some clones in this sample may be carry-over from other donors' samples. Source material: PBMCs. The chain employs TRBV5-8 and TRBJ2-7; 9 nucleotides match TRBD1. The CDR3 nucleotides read TGTGCCAGCAGCTTCACAGGACAGGGGTATTTCGAGCAGTACTTC. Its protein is CASSFTGQGYFEQYF.